These T cell receptor beta chains were read from a single sample in a study of cytomegalovirus exposure and HLA in healthy donors. The table came from immunoSEQ multiplex PCR; TCRdb's copy has only in-frame clones and leaves some out. The sample consists of approximately 190,000 clones, around four fifths of them appearing once. Source material: PBMCs. The receptors here all came from a woman under 30 in good health and CMV-seronegative. Each CDR3 is given with its conserved first and last residue. The D gene is left open where the match is weak. Clone size is given for some rows only: seen once, a few or many times, or a class if the clone is expanded.

clone size	V gene	D gene	J gene	CDR3 protein	CDR3 DNA
-	TRBV20-1	-	TRBJ1-1	CSARRQTEAFF	TGCAGTGCTAGGCGGCAGACCGAAGCTTTCTTT
once	TRBV4-1	-	TRBJ2-3	CASSQDQLPRDTQYF	TGCGCCAGCAGCCAAGATCAACTACCGAGAGATACGCAGTATTTT
-	TRBV7-2	TRBD1	TRBJ1-1	CASSSRQGAGTEAFF	TGTGCCAGCAGCTCTAGACAGGGGGCTGGGACTGAAGCTTTCTTT
once	TRBV7-9	TRBD1	TRBJ1-5	CASSLGQGGKLYGNQPQHF	TGTGCCAGCAGCTTGGGACAGGGAGGGAAGTTATACGGCAATCAGCCCCAGCATTTT
-	TRBV11-2	TRBD1	TRBJ2-3	CASSSHLTGPSTDTQYF	TGTGCCAGCAGCTCCCACCTGACAGGGCCTAGCACAGATACGCAGTATTTT
-	TRBV7-9	TRBD1	TRBJ1-5	CASSPDRGRVHNQPQHF	TGTGCCAGCAGCCCGGACAGGGGGCGGGTTCACAATCAGCCCCAGCATTTT
-	TRBV2	TRBD2	TRBJ2-5	CASSLRTSGDQETQYF	TGTGCCAGCAGTCTCAGGACTAGCGGAGACCAAGAGACCCAGTACTTC
-	TRBV7-9	TRBD2	TRBJ2-1	CASSPGSGVEFF	TGTGCCAGCAGCCCAGGTAGCGGGGTAGAGTTCTTC
-	TRBV27	-	TRBJ1-5	CASSFLGAAQPQHF	TGTGCCAGCAGTTTTTTAGGGGCGGCGCAGCCCCAGCATTTT
few	TRBV29-1	TRBD1	TRBJ2-1	CSVVRDRGGHEQFF	TGCAGCGTTGTCCGGGACAGGGGAGGTCATGAGCAGTTCTTC
-	TRBV9	-	TRBJ2-2	CASSSRYSNTGELFF	TGTGCCAGCAGCTCTCGCTACTCGAACACCGGGGAGCTGTTTTTT
-	TRBV27	TRBD1	TRBJ2-7	CASSPWDRVNEQYF	TGTGCCAGCAGTCCCTGGGACAGGGTGAACGAGCAGTACTTC
-	TRBV5-6	TRBD1	TRBJ2-5	CASSSTRQGPSGETQYF	TGTGCCAGCAGCTCGACAAGACAGGGGCCTTCGGGGGAGACCCAGTACTTC
-	TRBV5-1	-	TRBJ2-3	CASSGAASTDTQYF	TGCGCCAGCAGCGGAGCGGCATCCACAGATACGCAGTATTTT
once	TRBV30	TRBD1	TRBJ1-4	CAFHQGAVGKLFF	TGTGCCTTCCACCAGGGGGCCGTGGGAAAACTGTTTTTT
-	TRBV5-1	TRBD1	TRBJ2-5	CASSLAGTGGETQYF	TGCGCCAGCAGCTTGGCCGGGACAGGGGGGGAGACCCAGTACTTC
few	TRBV19	-	TRBJ1-1	CASSTAGREAFF	TGTGCCAGTAGTACAGCGGGGCGGGAAGCTTTCTTT
-	TRBV10-3	-	TRBJ2-2	CAINRDTTLGELFF	TGTGCCATCAATAGGGACACCACCCTGGGGGAGCTGTTTTTT
-	TRBV7-9	-	TRBJ1-4	CASRPPRGINEKLFF	TGTGCCAGCAGACCCCCGAGGGGGATTAATGAAAAACTGTTTTTT
-	TRBV18	TRBD1	TRBJ1-2	CASSPEYVPGQINDTF	TGTGCCAGCTCACCTGAGTACGTTCCGGGACAGATCAACGACACCTTC
-	TRBV9	-	TRBJ2-5	CASSVDRERGETQYF	TGTGCCAGCAGCGTAGACAGGGAGAGGGGCGAGACCCAGTACTTC
-	TRBV5-6	-	TRBJ1-6	CASSFQPGSNSPLHF	TGTGCCAGCAGCTTTCAACCGGGGAGTAATTCACCCCTCCACTTT
-	TRBV11-1	TRBD2	TRBJ2-5	CASSWTSGGRETQYF	TGTGCCAGCAGCTGGACTAGCGGGGGACGGGAGACCCAGTACTTC
-	TRBV5-1	TRBD2	TRBJ2-7	CASTKTLSGETYEQYF	TGCGCCAGCACCAAAACTTTAAGCGGGGAGACCTACGAGCAGTACTTC
few	TRBV27	-	TRBJ2-6	CASSFNSGANVLTF	TGTGCCAGCAGTTTTAACTCTGGGGCCAACGTCCTGACTTTC
-	TRBV7-6	TRBD2	TRBJ2-7	CASSPTPGLASEQYF	TGTGCCAGCAGCCCCACCCCGGGACTAGCAAGCGAGCAGTACTTC
-	TRBV12-5	TRBD1	TRBJ2-3	CASETGTGLTTDTQYF	TGTGCTAGTGAAACCGGGACAGGCCTTACGACGGATACGCAGTATTTT
-	TRBV10-2	TRBD1	TRBJ1-3	CASSVDRDSGNTIYF	TGCGCCAGCAGTGTGGACAGGGACTCTGGAAACACCATATATTTT
once	TRBV10-3	-	TRBJ2-5	CAIRGTYEETQYF	TGTGCCATCAGAGGGACATACGAAGAGACCCAGTACTTC
-	TRBV4-2	TRBD2	TRBJ2-7	CASSQDLLAGGGDEQYF	TGTGCCAGCAGCCAAGATCTACTAGCGGGAGGAGGGGACGAGCAGTACTTC
few	TRBV7-9	-	TRBJ1-6	CASSPHLPAYNSPLHF	TGTGCCAGCAGCCCCCATCTTCCGGCCTATAATTCACCCCTCCACTTT
-	TRBV19	-	TRBJ1-3	CASSYSVWYSGNTIYF	TGTGCCAGTAGTTACAGTGTGTGGTATTCTGGAAACACCATATATTTT
once	TRBV7-6	TRBD2	TRBJ2-1	CASSLVGGSSYNEQFF	TGTGCCAGCAGCTTAGTTGGCGGGAGCTCCTACAATGAGCAGTTCTTC
-	TRBV5-1	-	TRBJ2-1	CASSLVGTGLYNEQFF	TGCGCCAGCAGCTTGGTGGGTACGGGACTTTACAATGAGCAGTTCTTC
few	TRBV7-9	-	TRBJ1-1	CASSLRTRMNTEAFF	TGTGCCAGCAGCTTAAGAACTAGGATGAACACTGAAGCTTTCTTT
-	TRBV19	-	TRBJ1-1	CASRPTGVNTEAFF	TGTGCCAGTCGGCCGACAGGTGTGAACACTGAAGCTTTCTTT
-	TRBV27	TRBD1	TRBJ1-5	CASSATGGADQPQHF	TGTGCCAGCAGTGCCACAGGGGGCGCGGATCAGCCCCAGCATTTT
-	TRBV6-5	-	TRBJ2-3	CASSYSRWRGTDTQYF	TGTGCCAGCAGTTACTCCCGGTGGCGGGGCACAGATACGCAGTATTTT
-	TRBV4-2	-	TRBJ2-5	CASRRGQETQYF	TGTGCCAGCCGACGGGGCCAAGAGACCCAGTACTTC
-	TRBV6-5	TRBD1	TRBJ1-2	CASSYRTGYGYTF	TGTGCCAGCAGTTACCGGACAGGGTATGGCTACACCTTC
many	TRBV6-5	-	TRBJ1-1	CASSTGFDRTEAFF	TGTGCCAGCAGTACAGGGTTCGATCGGACTGAAGCTTTCTTT
-	TRBV6-4	TRBD1	TRBJ1-6	CASRATGESPLHF	TGTGCCAGCAGGGCCACAGGGGAATCACCCCTCCACTTT
-	TRBV5-6	TRBD2	TRBJ2-1	CASSLGLAGGFAYNEQFF	TGTGCCAGCAGCTTGGGGTTAGCGGGAGGGTTCGCCTACAATGAGCAGTTCTTC
-	TRBV5-6	-	TRBJ1-2	CASSFSRRYTF	TGTGCCAGCAGCTTTTCTCGTCGCTACACCTTC
once	TRBV28	-	TRBJ1-5	CASSLLPDQPQHF	TGTGCCAGCAGTTTATTGCCGGATCAGCCCCAGCATTTT
-	TRBV27	TRBD1	TRBJ1-5	CASSLGGRTGGGQPQHF	TGTGCCAGCAGTTTAGGGGGGCGGACAGGGGGAGGTCAGCCCCAGCATTTT
-	TRBV6-1	TRBD2	TRBJ2-7	CASIRLAGVGEQYF	TGTGCCAGCATTCGACTAGCGGGAGTAGGCGAGCAGTACTTC
-	TRBV5-4	TRBD2	TRBJ2-7	CASSLLTSGRASSNEQYF	TGTGCCAGCAGCCTTTTGACTAGCGGGAGGGCCTCTTCGAACGAGCAGTACTTC
-	TRBV19	TRBD2	TRBJ2-2	CASSIDLPSASGDTGELFF	TGTGCCAGTAGTATAGATCTCCCATCGGCTAGCGGGGATACCGGGGAGCTGTTTTTT
-	TRBV7-8	-	TRBJ2-7	CASSLGAYYEQYF	TGTGCCAGCAGCTTAGGAGCTTACTACGAGCAGTACTTC
-	TRBV6-6	-	TRBJ2-5	CASSYESGQETQYF	TGTGCCAGCAGTTACGAGTCAGGGCAAGAGACCCAGTACTTC
-	TRBV2	-	TRBJ1-2	CASSGQLFYGYTF	TGTGCCAGCAGTGGACAGTTATTCTATGGCTACACCTTC
-	TRBV7-9	-	TRBJ2-7	CASSLSGRSYEQYF	TGTGCCAGCAGCTTATCAGGGCGCAGCTACGAGCAGTACTTC
-	TRBV7-2	TRBD1	TRBJ2-3	CASSFDRGADTQYF	TGTGCCAGCAGCTTTGACAGGGGTGCAGATACGCAGTATTTT
few	TRBV4-1	TRBD1	TRBJ1-1	CASSQADRGNTEAFF	TGCGCCAGCAGCCAAGCGGACAGGGGGAACACTGAAGCTTTCTTT
-	TRBV5-1	-	TRBJ2-5	CASHRQGGMETQYF	TGCGCCAGCCACCGACAGGGAGGTATGGAGACCCAGTACTTC
-	TRBV6-5	TRBD1	TRBJ1-2	CASRPGQDNYGYTF	TGTGCCAGCAGGCCGGGACAGGATAACTATGGCTACACCTTC
-	TRBV6-1	TRBD1	TRBJ2-7	CASSGNRGYEQYF	TGTGCCAGCAGTGGAAACAGGGGATACGAGCAGTACTTC
-	TRBV19	TRBD1	TRBJ2-2	CASSYGGTGGFWELFF	TGTGCCAGTAGTTACGGGGGGACAGGGGGATTCTGGGAGCTGTTTTTT